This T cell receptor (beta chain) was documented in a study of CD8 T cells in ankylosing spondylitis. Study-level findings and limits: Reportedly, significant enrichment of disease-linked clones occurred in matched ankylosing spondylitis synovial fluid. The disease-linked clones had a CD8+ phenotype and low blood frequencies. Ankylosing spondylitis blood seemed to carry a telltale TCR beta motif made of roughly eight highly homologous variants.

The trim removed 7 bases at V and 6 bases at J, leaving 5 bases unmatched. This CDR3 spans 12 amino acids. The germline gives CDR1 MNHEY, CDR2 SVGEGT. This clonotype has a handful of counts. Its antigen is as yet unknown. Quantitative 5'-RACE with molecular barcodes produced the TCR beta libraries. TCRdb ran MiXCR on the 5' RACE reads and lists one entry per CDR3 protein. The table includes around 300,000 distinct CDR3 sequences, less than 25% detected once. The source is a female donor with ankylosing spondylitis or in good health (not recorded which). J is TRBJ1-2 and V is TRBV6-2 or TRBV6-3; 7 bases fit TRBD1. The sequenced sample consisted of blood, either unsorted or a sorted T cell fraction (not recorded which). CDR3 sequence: CASTPQGNGYTF. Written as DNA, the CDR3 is TGTGCCAGCACCCCACAGGGGAATGGCTACACCTTC.